This paragraph covers one T cell receptor (beta chain) sequence. A read error may be the cause here, since a much bigger clone is one base away. The CDR3 has 14 amino acids. This entry comes from a study of Graves' ophthalmopathy and Graves' hyperthyroidism. Transcripts of RNA were the source for amplifying TCR beta CDR3 regions. RT-PCR in the first round used HTBI primers; a second-round multiplex PCR followed. Via MiXCR, TCRdb re-called the multiplex PCR reads, giving one row per CDR3 protein. The table includes about 500,000 distinct CDR3 sequences, roughly 40% detected once. The chain combines TRBV12-3 or TRBV12-4 with TRBJ1-1, with D possibly TRBD1 on 5 matching bases. Sequencing used peripheral blood or thyroid tissue (not recorded which). This clonotype was obtained from an adult man with Graves' hyperthyroidism. Written as DNA, the CDR3 is TGTGCCAGCAGTTTAGATATCAGGGAAACTGAAGCTTCCTTT. Amino acid sequence: CASSLDIRETEASF.